This T cell receptor beta chain was identified during a study of cytomegalovirus exposure and HLA in healthy donors. Whole-study context: For the roughly 370 genotyped donors, 65% to 90% fell within the Caucasian-associated ancestry cluster.

This clone was seen only once. The antigen remains undetermined. Amplification used 60 Vbeta primers and 13 Jbeta primers. Produced via immunoSEQ multiplex PCR; TCRdb's table is partial and in-frame only. Among around 63,000 clones, 80% to 90% were seen once, and the ten largest hold 2.5% to 3%. Whole-study results and caveats: Association of a missense DCLRE1C variant with TCR beta V- and J-gene trimming was reported in a later analysis.

In germline, CDR1 is SEHNR, CDR2 FQNEAQ (reference sequence). Trimming stripped 11 bases from V and 3 bases from J, with 20 bases between. The CDR3 totals 14 residues. The chain carries TRBV7-9 and TRBJ2-7; D not resolved. The clonotype comes from a woman aged 25 to 39 in good health and CMV-seronegative. Specimen: PBMCs. The CDR3 loop is CAPGPPGTLYEQYF. In DNA, the CDR3 is TGTGCCCCCGGCCCCCCGGGTACACTCTACGAGCAGTACTTC.